The rows below give T cell receptor beta chains drawn from one sample of a study of glioma-infiltrating T cells. TCRdb ran MiXCR on the multiplex PCR reads and lists one entry per CDR3 protein. Here the sample spans 150,000 or so distinct CDR3 sequences, roughly two fifths being singletons. Sequenced: glioma tissue, nonneoplastic brain tissue, or PBMCs (not recorded which). The receptors come from a human donor with low-grade glioma or glioblastoma, undergoing nonglioma brain surgery, or in good health (not recorded which). CDR3s include the opening cysteine and the closing phenylalanine or tryptophan. A D gene is named only where the DNA matches it firmly. Only some rows state a clone size, as once, few, many or a class for expanded clones.

>TRBD1|TRBV27|TRBJ1-1|few
CASSRNDRGDTEAFF
TGTGCCAGCAGTCGGAACGACAGGGGGGACACTGAAGCTTTCTTT
>TRBD1|TRBV4-2|TRBJ1-2|-
CASSQASRTGADYGYTF
TGTGCCAGCAGCCAAGCTTCCAGGACAGGGGCTGACTATGGCTACACCTTC
>TRBD1|TRBV6-6|TRBJ2-7|-
CASSQGARYEQYF
TGTGCCAGTTCACAGGGGGCACGTTACGAGCAGTACTTC
>-|TRBV20-1|TRBJ2-7|-
CSATGAGEQYF
TGCAGTGCTACAGGGGCCGGCGAGCAGTACTTC
>TRBD1|TRBV11-2|TRBJ2-5|-
CASSASGTGAEETQYF
TGTGCCAGCAGCGCCTCCGGGACAGGGGCAGAAGAGACCCAGTACTTC
>-|TRBV18|TRBJ2-4|-
CASSPVDSIKNIQYF
TGTGCCAGCTCGCCAGTTGACAGTATCAAAAACATTCAGTACTTC
>-|TRBV20-1|TRBJ1-1|many
CSARDLLTPEAFF
TGCAGTGCTAGAGATCTATTGACACCTGAAGCTTTCTTT
>-|TRBV7-2|TRBJ2-7|few
CASSPRQLYEQYF
TGTGCCAGCAGTCCTAGACAGCTCTACGAGCAGTACTTC
>-|TRBV6-1|TRBJ1-2|-
CASSEVLQAPNYGYTF
TGTGCCAGCAGTGAAGTCTTACAGGCCCCTAACTATGGCTACACCTTC
>TRBD2|TRBV5-1|TRBJ2-7|-
CASSPEASGGLRCEQYF
TGCGCCAGCAGCCCTGAGGCTAGCGGGGGACTTAGGTGCGAGCAGTACTTC
>-|TRBV6-1|TRBJ1-2|-
CASSLPETYGYAF
TGTGCCAGCAGCCTCCCTGAGACCTATGGCTACGCCTTC
>-|TRBV20-1|TRBJ2-7|-
CSAWRLNSYEQYF
TGCAGTGCCTGGAGATTGAACTCCTACGAGCAGTACTTC
>TRBD1|TRBV20-1|TRBJ1-5|few
CSASQGGSQPQHF
TGCAGTGCTAGTCAGGGGGGTAGTCAGCCCCAGCATTTT
>TRBD2|TRBV4-1|TRBJ2-1|-
CASSQDKGLPNNEQFF
TGCGCCAGCAGCCAAGATAAGGGACTACCTAACAATGAGCAGTTCTTC
>-|TRBV2|TRBJ1-5|few
CASSERRDSNQPQHF
TGTGCCAGCAGTGAAAGGAGGGACAGCAATCAGCCCCAGCATTTT
>TRBD1|TRBV20-1|TRBJ1-1|-
CSAIRPGQGTEAFF
TGCAGTGCTATACGACCGGGACAGGGGACCGAAGCTTTCTTT
>-|TRBV7-2|TRBJ2-1|-
CASSLESALNEQFF
TGTGCCAGCAGCTTAGAGTCAGCGCTCAATGAGCAGTTCTTC
>-|TRBV2|TRBJ2-5|-
CAIQAGTNQETQYF
TGTGCCATCCAGGCCGGGACGAATCAAGAGACCCAGTACTTC
>-|TRBV6-1|TRBJ2-7|few
CASRQVLSYEQYF
TGTGCCAGCAGACAGGTTCTCTCCTACGAGCAGTACTTC
>TRBD1|TRBV27|TRBJ2-3|-
CASSAGQGNADTQYF
TGTGCCAGCAGTGCGGGACAGGGGAATGCAGATACGCAGTATTTT
>-|TRBV2|TRBJ1-2|few
CASSVSSYGYTF
TGTGCCAGCAGTGTGTCCAGCTATGGCTACACCTTC
>TRBD2|TRBV20-1|TRBJ2-3|-
CSARFPSGNTDTQYF
TGCAGTGCTAGATTTCCTAGCGGGAACACAGATACGCAGTATTTT
>TRBD1|TRBV12-3/TRBV12-4|TRBJ1-3|few
CASSLAGQGGNTIYF
TGTGCCAGCAGTTTAGCAGGACAGGGAGGAAACACCATATATTTT
>-|TRBV12-3/TRBV12-4|TRBJ1-2|-
CASSWAGGLDGYTF
TGTGCCAGCAGCTGGGCCGGGGGGTTGGATGGCTACACCTTC
>TRBD1|TRBV20-1|TRBJ1-2|few
CSAYRDSKGYTF
TGCAGTGCATACCGGGACAGTAAAGGCTACACCTTC
>TRBD1|TRBV6-1|TRBJ1-1|few
CATRGTGSTLNTEAFF
TGTGCCACACGGGGGACAGGCTCAACTTTGAACACTGAAGCTTTCTTT
>-|TRBV7-2|TRBJ1-2|-
CASSLVGGQGQGYTF
TGTGCCAGCAGCTTAGTGGGTGGGCAGGGTCAAGGCTACACCTTC
>-|TRBV19|TRBJ2-3|-
CASSEAGSRRDTQYF
TGTGCCAGTAGTGAAGCAGGGTCCCGGAGAGATACGCAGTATTTT
>TRBD1|TRBV6-1|TRBJ2-7|few
CASSRGQPEQYF
TGTGCCAGCAGCCGGGGACAGCCAGAGCAGTACTTC
>TRBD1|TRBV4-1|TRBJ2-5|-
CASSQTGGQETQYF
TGCGCCAGCAGCCAAACAGGGGGGCAAGAGACCCAGTACTTC
>TRBD1|TRBV20-1|TRBJ1-1|-
CGKTGTGALNTEAFF
TGCGGCAAAACAGGGACAGGGGCCCTGAACACTGAAGCTTTCTTT
>TRBD1|TRBV4-1|TRBJ1-2|once
CASSQDFRTGAVGYTF
TGCGCCAGCAGCCAAGATTTCAGGACAGGGGCTGTTGGCTACACCTTC